This TCR beta chain was observed in a study of cytomegalovirus exposure and HLA in healthy donors. Study-wide points: Follow-up analysis later connected one missense variant in DCLRE1C with trimming of TCR beta V- and J-genes. A previous analysis found most TCR beta V segments productive roughly 90% or roughly 30% of the time.

On this clone itself: Its cognate antigen is unknown.

This CDR3 has 14 amino acids. CDR1 is MNHNS, CDR2 SASEGT, per germline. The V and J ends lost 2 bases and 5 bases respectively, with 12 bases between them. Amplification used 60 Vbeta primers and 13 Jbeta primers. Profiling relied on immunoSEQ multiplex PCR, and the TCRdb table lists in-frame clones only, not all of them. The profile shows around 90,000 clones, 55% to 70% of them singletons. The clonotype comes from a woman aged 45-59 years in good health and CMV-seropositive. The material sequenced was PBMCs. This chain links TRBV6-1 with TRBJ1-2, with D tentatively TRBD1 (5 bases). CDR3 in DNA: TGTGCCAGCAGTGAACTCCAGGGTAATTATGGCTACACCTTC. This gives the protein CASSELQGNYGYTF.